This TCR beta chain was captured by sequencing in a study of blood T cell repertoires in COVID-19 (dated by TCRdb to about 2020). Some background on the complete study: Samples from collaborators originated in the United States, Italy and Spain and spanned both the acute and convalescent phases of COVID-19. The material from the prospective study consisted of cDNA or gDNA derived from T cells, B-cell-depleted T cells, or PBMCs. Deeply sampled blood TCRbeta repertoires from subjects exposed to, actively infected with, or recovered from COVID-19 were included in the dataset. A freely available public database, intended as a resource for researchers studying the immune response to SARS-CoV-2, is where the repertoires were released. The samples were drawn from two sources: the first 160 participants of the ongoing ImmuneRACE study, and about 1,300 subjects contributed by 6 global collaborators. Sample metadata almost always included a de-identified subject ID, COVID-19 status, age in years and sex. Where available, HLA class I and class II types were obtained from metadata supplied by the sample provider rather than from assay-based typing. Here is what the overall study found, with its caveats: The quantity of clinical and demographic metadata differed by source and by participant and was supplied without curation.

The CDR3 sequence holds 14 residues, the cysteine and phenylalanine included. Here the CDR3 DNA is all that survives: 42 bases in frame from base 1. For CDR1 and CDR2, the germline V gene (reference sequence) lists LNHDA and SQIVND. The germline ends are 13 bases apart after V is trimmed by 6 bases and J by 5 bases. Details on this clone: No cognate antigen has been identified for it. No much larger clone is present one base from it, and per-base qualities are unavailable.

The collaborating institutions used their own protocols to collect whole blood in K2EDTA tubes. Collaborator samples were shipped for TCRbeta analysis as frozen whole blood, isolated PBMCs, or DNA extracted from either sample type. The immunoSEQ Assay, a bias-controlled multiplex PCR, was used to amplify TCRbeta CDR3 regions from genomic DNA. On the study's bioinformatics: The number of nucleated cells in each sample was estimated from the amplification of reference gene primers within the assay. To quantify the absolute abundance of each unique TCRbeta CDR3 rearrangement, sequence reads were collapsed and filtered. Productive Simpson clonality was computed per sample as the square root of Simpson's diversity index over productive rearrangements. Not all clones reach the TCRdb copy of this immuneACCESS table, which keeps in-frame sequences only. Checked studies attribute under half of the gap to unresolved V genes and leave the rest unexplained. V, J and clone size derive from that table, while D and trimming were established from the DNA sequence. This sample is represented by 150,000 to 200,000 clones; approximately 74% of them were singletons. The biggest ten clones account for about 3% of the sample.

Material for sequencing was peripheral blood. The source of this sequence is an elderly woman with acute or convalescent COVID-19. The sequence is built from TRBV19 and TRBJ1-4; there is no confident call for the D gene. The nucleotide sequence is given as TGTGCCAGTAGCTGGACGGGGTCAAATGAAAAACTGTTTTTT. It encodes CASSWTGSNEKLFF.